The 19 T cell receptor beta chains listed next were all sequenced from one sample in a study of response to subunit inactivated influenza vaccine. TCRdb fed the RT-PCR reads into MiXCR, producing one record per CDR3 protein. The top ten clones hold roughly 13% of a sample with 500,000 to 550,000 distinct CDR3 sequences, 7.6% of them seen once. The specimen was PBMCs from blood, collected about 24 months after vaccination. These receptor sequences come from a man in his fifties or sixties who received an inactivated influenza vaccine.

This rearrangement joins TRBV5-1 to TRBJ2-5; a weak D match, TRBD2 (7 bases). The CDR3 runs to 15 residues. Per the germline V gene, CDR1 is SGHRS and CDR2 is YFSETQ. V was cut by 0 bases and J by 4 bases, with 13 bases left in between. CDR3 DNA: TGCGCCAGCAGCTTGGTGTCGGGGGGCGGAGAGACCCAGTACTTC. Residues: CASSLVSGGGETQYF. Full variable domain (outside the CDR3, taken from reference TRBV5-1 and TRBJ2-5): KAGVTQTPRYLIKTRGQQVTLSCSPISGHRSVSWYQQTPGQGLQFLFEYFSETQRNKGNFPGRFSGRQFSNSRSEMNVSTLELGDSALYLCASSLVSGGGETQYFGPGTRLLVL.

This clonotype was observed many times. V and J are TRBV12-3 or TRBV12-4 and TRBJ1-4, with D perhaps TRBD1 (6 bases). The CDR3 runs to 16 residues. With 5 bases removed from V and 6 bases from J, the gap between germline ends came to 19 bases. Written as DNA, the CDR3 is TGTGCCAGCAGTGCCAGATCAGACAGGCTTCATGAAAAACTGTTTTTT. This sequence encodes CASSARSDRLHEKLFF.

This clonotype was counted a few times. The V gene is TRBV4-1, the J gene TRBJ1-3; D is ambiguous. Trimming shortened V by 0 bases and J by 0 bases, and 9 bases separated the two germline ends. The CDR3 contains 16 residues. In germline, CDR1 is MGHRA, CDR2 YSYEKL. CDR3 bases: TGCGCCAGCAGCCAAGATCGACTTCTCTCTGGAAACACCATATATTTT. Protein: CASSQDRLLSGNTIYF.

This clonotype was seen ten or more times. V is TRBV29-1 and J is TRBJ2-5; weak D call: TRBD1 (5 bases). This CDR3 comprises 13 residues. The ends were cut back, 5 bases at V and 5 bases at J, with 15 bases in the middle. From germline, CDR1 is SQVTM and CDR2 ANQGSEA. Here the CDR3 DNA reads TGCAGCGTTCTTCAGGGATCACATGAGACCCAGTACTTC. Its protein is CSVLQGSHETQYF.

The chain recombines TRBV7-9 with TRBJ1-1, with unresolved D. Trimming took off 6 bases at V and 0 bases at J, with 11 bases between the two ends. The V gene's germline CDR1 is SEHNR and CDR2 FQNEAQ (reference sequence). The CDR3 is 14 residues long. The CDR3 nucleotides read TGTGCCAGCAGAAAAGACGGGCTGAACACTGAAGCTTTCTTT. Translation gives CASRKDGLNTEAFF. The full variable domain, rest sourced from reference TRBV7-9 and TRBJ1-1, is DTGVSQNPRHKITKRGQNVTFRCDPISEHNRLYWYRQTLGQGPEFLTYFQNEAQLEKSRLLSDRFSAERPKGSFSTLEIQRTEQGDSAMYLCASRKDGLNTEAFFGQGTRLTVV.

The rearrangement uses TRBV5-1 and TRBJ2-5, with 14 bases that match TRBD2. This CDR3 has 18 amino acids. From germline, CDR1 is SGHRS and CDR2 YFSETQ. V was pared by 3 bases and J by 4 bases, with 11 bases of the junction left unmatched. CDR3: CASSSPGGLAGDGETQYF. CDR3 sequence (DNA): TGCGCCAGCAGCTCCCCGGGGGGACTAGCGGGAGATGGAGAGACCCAGTACTTC.

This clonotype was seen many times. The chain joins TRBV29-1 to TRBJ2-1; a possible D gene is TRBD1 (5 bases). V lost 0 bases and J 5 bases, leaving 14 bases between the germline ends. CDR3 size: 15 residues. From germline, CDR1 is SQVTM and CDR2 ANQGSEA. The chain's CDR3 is CSVEEVWGPDNEQFF. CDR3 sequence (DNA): TGCAGCGTTGAAGAGGTGTGGGGCCCCGACAATGAGCAGTTCTTC.

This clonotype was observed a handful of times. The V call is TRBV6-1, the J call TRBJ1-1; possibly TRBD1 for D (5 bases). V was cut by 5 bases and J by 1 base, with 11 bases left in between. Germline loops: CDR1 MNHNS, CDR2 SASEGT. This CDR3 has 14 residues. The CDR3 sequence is CASSPGRRNTEAFF. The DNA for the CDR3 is TGTGCCAGCAGTCCGGGACGGCGGAACACTGAAGCTTTCTTT.

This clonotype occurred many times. The CDR3 coding sequence is TGTGCCAGCTCACCACCGATGGGCGGGCATGAAGCTTTCTTT. It translates to CASSPPMGGHEAFF. The rearrangement links TRBV18 to TRBJ1-1; D remains unclear. This CDR3 comprises 14 residues. V lost 0 bases to trimming and J lost 7 bases, with 12 bases between them. The germline CDR1 and CDR2 sequences are KGHSH and LQKENI. Supplemented by reference TRBV18 and TRBJ1-1, the full variable domain reads NAGVMQNPRHLVRRRGQEARLRCSPMKGHSHVYWYRQLPEEGLKFMVYLQKENIIDESGMPKERFSAEFPKEGPSILRIQQVVRGDSAAYFCASSPPMGGHEAFFGQGTRLTVV.

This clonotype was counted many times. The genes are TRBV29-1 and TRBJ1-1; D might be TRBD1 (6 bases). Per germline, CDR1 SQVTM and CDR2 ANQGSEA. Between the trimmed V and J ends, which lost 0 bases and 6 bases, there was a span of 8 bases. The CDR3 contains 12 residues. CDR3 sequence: CSVEDRGPEAFF. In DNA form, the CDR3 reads TGCAGCGTTGAAGACAGGGGCCCTGAAGCTTTCTTT. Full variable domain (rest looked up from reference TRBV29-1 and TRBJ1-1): SAVISQKPSRDICQRGTSLTIQCQVDSQVTMMFWYRQQPGQSLTLIATANQGSEATYESGFVIDKFPISRPNLTFSTLTVSNMSPEDSSIYLCSVEDRGPEAFFGQGTRLTVV.

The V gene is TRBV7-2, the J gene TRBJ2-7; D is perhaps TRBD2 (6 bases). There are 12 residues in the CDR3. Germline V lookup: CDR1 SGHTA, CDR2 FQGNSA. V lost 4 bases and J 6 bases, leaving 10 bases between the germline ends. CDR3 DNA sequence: TGTGCCAGCAGCTCTGGAGGGTTCGAGCAGTACTTC. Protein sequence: CASSSGGFEQYF.

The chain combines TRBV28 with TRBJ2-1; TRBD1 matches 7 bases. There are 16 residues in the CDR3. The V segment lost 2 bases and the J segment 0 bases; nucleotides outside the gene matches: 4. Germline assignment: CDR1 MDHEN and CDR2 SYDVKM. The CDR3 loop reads CASSLEGTASYNEQFF. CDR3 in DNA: TGTGCCAGCAGTTTAGAAGGGACAGCCTCCTACAATGAGCAGTTCTTC.

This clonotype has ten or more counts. The chain's CDR3 is CASSTGTTTDTQYF. CDR3 bases: TGTGCCAGCAGTACCGGGACTACCACAGATACGCAGTATTTT. The chain couples TRBV2 to TRBJ2-3; 7 nucleotides line up with TRBD2. The CDR3 runs 14 residues. The V segment lost 5 bases and the J segment 2 bases; nucleotides outside the gene matches: 4. Germline V gene lookup returns CDR1 SNHLY and CDR2 FYNNEI.

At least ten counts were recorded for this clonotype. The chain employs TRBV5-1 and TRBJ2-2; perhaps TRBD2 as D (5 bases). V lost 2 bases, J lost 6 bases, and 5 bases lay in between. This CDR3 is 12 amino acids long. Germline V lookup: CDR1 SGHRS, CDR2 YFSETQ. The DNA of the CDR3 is TGCGCCAGCAGCTTTAGCGCCGGGGAGCTGTTTTTT. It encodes CASSFSAGELFF.

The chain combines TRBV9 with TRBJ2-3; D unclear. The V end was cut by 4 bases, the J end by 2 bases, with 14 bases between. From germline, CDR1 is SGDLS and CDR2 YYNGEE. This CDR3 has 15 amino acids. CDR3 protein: CASSPRPGFTDTQYF. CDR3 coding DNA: TGTGCCAGCAGCCCGCGGCCAGGATTCACAGATACGCAGTATTTT. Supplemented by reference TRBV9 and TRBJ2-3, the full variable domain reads DSGVTQTPKHLITATGQRVTLRCSPRSGDLSVYWYQQSLDQGLQFLIQYYNGEERAKGNILERFSAQQFPDLHSELNLSSLELGDSALYFCASSPRPGFTDTQYFGPGTRLTVL.

The CDR3 region is CSVDSGSYEQYF. The CDR3 nucleotides are TGCAGCGTTGATAGCGGCTCCTACGAGCAGTACTTC. The rearrangement uses TRBV29-1 and TRBJ2-7, with D possibly TRBD2 on 6 matching bases. The CDR3 sequence is 12 residues long. Trimming removed 3 bases at V and 0 bases at J, with 6 bases between. Germline assignment: CDR1 SQVTM and CDR2 ANQGSEA.

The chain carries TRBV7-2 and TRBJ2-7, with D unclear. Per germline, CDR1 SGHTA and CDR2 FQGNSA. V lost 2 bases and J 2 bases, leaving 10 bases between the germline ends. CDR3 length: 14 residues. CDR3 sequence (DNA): TGTGCCAGCAGCTTAAGGCAGGAGACCTACGAGCAGTACTTC. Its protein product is CASSLRQETYEQYF.

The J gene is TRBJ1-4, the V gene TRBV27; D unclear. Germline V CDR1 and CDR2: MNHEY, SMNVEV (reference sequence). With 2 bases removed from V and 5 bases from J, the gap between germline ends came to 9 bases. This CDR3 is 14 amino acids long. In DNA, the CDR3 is TGTGCCAGCAGTTTAAACCGACGGAATGAAAAACTGTTTTTT. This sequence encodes CASSLNRRNEKLFF.

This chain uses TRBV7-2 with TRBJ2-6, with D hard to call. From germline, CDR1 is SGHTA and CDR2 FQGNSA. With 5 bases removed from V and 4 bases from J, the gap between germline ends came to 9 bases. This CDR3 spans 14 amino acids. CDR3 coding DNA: TGTGCCAGCAGCCCACGTCTGGGGGCCAACGTCCTGACTTTC. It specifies CASSPRLGANVLTF.